These 24 T cell receptor beta chains were all obtained from the same sample, sequenced in a study of T cells in Graves' hyperthyroidism and ophthalmopathy. Amplification yielded TCR beta CDR3 regions, with RNA transcripts as the source. Carried out on the TCR CDR3, a first-round RT-PCR used the HTBI primer set. Each CDR3 protein gets one entry after TCRdb re-called the multiplex PCR reads with MiXCR. The sample yields 160,000 or so distinct CDR3 sequences, about 9% seen once. The sample comprised blood. The receptors originated from a young woman with Graves' hyperthyroidism that later progressed to Graves' ophthalmopathy.

This clonotype was picked up many times. The chain couples TRBV7-9 to TRBJ2-5, with no clear D. In germline, CDR1 is SEHNR, CDR2 FQNEAQ (reference sequence). V was clipped by 1 base and J by 1 base, with 7 bases between them. This CDR3 spans 14 amino acids. For the CDR3, the DNA is TGTGCCAGCAGCTTAGTGGGATCCCAAGAGACCCAGTACTTC. The encoded protein is CASSLVGSQETQYF. Combining the CDR3 with reference TRBV7-9 and TRBJ2-5 gives the whole variable domain DTGVSQNPRHKITKRGQNVTFRCDPISEHNRLYWYRQTLGQGPEFLTYFQNEAQLEKSRLLSDRFSAERPKGSFSTLEIQRTEQGDSAMYLCASSLVGSQETQYFGPGTRLLVL.

This clonotype was counted ten times or more. The chain has TRBV3-1 and TRBJ1-1; 10 bases fit TRBD1. Germline V lookup: CDR1 LGHDT, CDR2 YNNKEL (reference sequence). The CDR3 has 15 amino acids. Trimming cost V 4 bases and J 3 bases; bases outside gene matches: 5. The CDR3 DNA follows: TGTGCCAGCAGCCCGGACAGGGGGAGAGACACTGAAGCTTTCTTT. This sequence encodes CASSPDRGRDTEAFF.

This clonotype was observed many times. J is TRBJ2-2 and V is TRBV4-1, with 12 bases matching TRBD1. Trimming took 4 bases from V and 5 from J; bases not matched to a gene: 8. There are 17 residues in the CDR3. Germline V gives CDR1 MGHRA, CDR2 YSYEKL. The CDR3 region has the DNA TGCGCCAGCAGCCGAGCCGGGACAGGGGGCTGGACCGGGGAGCTGTTTTTT. Encoded protein: CASSRAGTGGWTGELFF.

This clonotype was picked up many times. The chain combines TRBV10-1 with TRBJ2-1, with 7 bases that match TRBD1. The CDR3 is 15 amino acids. Germline V gene data show CDR1 as WNHNN and CDR2 as SYGVQD (reference sequence). V gave up 1 base and J gave up 3 bases; unmatched junction bases: 3. The CDR3 DNA reads TGCGCCAGCAGTGAGTTGTGGGACAGCTACAATGAGCAGTTCTTC. It encodes CASSELWDSYNEQFF.

This chain links TRBV4-1 with TRBJ1-1; TRBD1 matches 8 bases. Germline CDR1 and CDR2: MGHRA and YSYEKL. This CDR3 has 16 amino acids. The V gene end was trimmed by 0 bases and the J gene end by 9 bases; junction bases not matched to a gene: 12. DNA of the CDR3: TGCGCCAGCAGCCAAGAGCTACGTGACAGGGGCCCTCAAGCTTTCTTT. Its translation is CASSQELRDRGPQAFF.

In its sample, this clonotype was seen many times. The DNA for the CDR3 is TGTGCCAGCACCCAAGAGATTAGCTCCTACAATGAGCAGTTCTTC. Protein sequence: CASTQEISSYNEQFF. This sequence joins TRBV7-6 and TRBJ2-1; no firm D call. The CDR3 spans 15 residues. Germline loops: CDR1 SGHVS, CDR2 FNYEAQ. Trimming took 7 bases from V and 0 from J, leaving 13 bases between them.

This clonotype was counted at least ten times. The chain uses TRBV20-1 and TRBJ2-1; 9 bases fit TRBD2. The ends lost 2 bases at V and 1 base at J; junction bases unmatched: 9. This CDR3 has 17 residues. The germline gives CDR1 DFQATT, CDR2 SNEGSKA (reference sequence). DNA of the CDR3: TGCAGTGCTAGACCATTTGATAGCGGGAGTTCCTACAATGAGCAGTTCTTC. Translation gives CSARPFDSGSSYNEQFF.

CDR3: CSASRRANGGELFF. In nucleotides, the CDR3 is TGCAGTGCTTCCCGAAGGGCTAATGGCGGGGAGCTGTTTTTT. The chain joins TRBV20-1 to TRBJ2-2; D is undetermined. The CDR3 runs to 14 residues. CDR1 DFQATT and CDR2 SNEGSKA come from the germline V gene (reference sequence). The germline V and J ends were trimmed by 5 bases and 7 bases, with 17 bases remaining between them.

This clonotype was counted only a few times. The chain uses TRBV7-9 and TRBJ2-3, with 11 bases identical to TRBD2. Germline V gene lookup returns CDR1 SEHNR and CDR2 FQNEAQ (reference sequence). The V gene end was trimmed by 8 bases and the J gene end by 1 base; junction bases not matched to a gene: 5. CDR3 length: 15 amino acids. CDR3 sequence (DNA): TGTGCCAGCGGTTTAGCGGGGGGGGGCACAGATACGCAGTATTTT. The encoded protein is CASGLAGGGTDTQYF.

This clonotype occurred many times. The chain joins TRBV2 to TRBJ2-3; TRBD2 aligns across 10 bases. Germline V gene data show CDR1 as SNHLY and CDR2 as FYNNEI. V was clipped by 7 bases and J by 0 bases; unmatched bases: 10. The CDR3 loop spans 17 amino acids. CDR3 bases: TGTGCCAGCACTCAGCCACTAGCGGGGATAAGCACAGATACGCAGTATTTT. Amino acid sequence: CASTQPLAGISTDTQYF. Combining the CDR3 with reference TRBV2 and TRBJ2-3 gives the whole variable domain EPEVTQTPSHQVTQMGQEVILRCVPISNHLYFYWYRQILGQKVEFLVSFYNNEISEKSEIFDDQFSVERPDGSNFTLKIRSTKLEDSAMYFCASTQPLAGISTDTQYFGPGTRLTVL.

This clonotype was counted a few times. The V and J genes are TRBV4-1 and TRBJ2-4, with 9 positions matching TRBD1. The germline V gene encodes CDR1 MGHRA and CDR2 YSYEKL. This CDR3 has 22 amino acids. With V trimmed by 4 bases and J by 0 bases, 22 bases remained unmatched. The CDR3 bases are TGCGCCAGCAGCCCCCTCGCGGCGCGGGACAGGGTTCCCTTTTTAGCCAAAAACATTCAGTACTTC. This gives the protein CASSPLAARDRVPFLAKNIQYF.

In its sample, this clonotype was seen many times. This chain uses TRBV6-1 with TRBJ2-2; TRBD1 might be the D (6 bases). Germline CDR1 is MNHNS and CDR2 is SASEGT. Trimming stripped 11 bases from V and 2 bases from J, with 15 bases between. There are 14 residues in the CDR3. CDR3 amino acids: CAGGHRDNTGELFF. For the CDR3, the DNA is TGTGCCGGGGGACACAGGGATAACACCGGGGAGCTGTTTTTT.

Ten or more counts support this clonotype. The chain is built from TRBV20-1 and TRBJ1-2; no definite D call. Deletions cut 3 bases from V and 8 bases from J, with 10 bases between. Germline CDR1 reads DFQATT; CDR2 reads SNEGSKA (reference sequence). This CDR3 is built from 11 residues. This CDR3 reads CSARGQYGYTF. The CDR3 DNA is TGCAGTGCTAGGGGCCAATACGGCTACACCTTC.

The table lists this clonotype with many counts. The chain couples TRBV7-8 to TRBJ2-7; the D gene is possibly TRBD2 (7 bases). CDR1 and CDR2 (germline): SGHVS, FQNEAQ. V lost 6 bases and J lost 7, with 22 bases in between. The CDR3 sequence is 15 residues long. This CDR3 reads CASRSSRGGPLEQYF. DNA of the CDR3: TGTGCCAGCAGATCCTCCAGGGGAGGGCCATTAGAGCAGTACTTC.

The chain uses TRBV6-1 and TRBJ2-7; a weak D match, TRBD2 (6 bases). Trimming removed 6 bases from V and 3 bases from J, with 18 bases in between. This CDR3 has 15 residues. Germline V gene lookup returns CDR1 MNHNS and CDR2 SASEGT. CDR3 region: CASRKKAGGNYEQYF. CDR3 coding DNA: TGTGCCAGCAGGAAGAAAGCTGGGGGGAACTACGAGCAGTACTTC.

This clonotype has a handful of counts. This chain uses TRBV6-1 with TRBJ1-5; D gene uncertain. V lost 7 bases and J 0 bases, leaving 16 bases between the germline ends. This CDR3 spans 16 amino acids. Germline loops: CDR1 MNHNS, CDR2 SASEGT. This chain's CDR3 is CASTQRGDNSNQPQHF. In nucleotides, the CDR3 is TGTGCCAGCACCCAAAGAGGAGACAATAGCAATCAGCCCCAGCATTTT.

This clonotype was counted ten times or more. The chain has TRBV6-1 and TRBJ2-7; 8 nucleotides line up with TRBD1. Germline CDR1 reads MNHNS; CDR2 reads SASEGT. This CDR3 contains 13 residues. The V segment lost 6 bases and the J segment 3 bases; nucleotides outside the gene matches: 4. CDR3 protein: CASRRTGNYEQYF. The CDR3, as DNA: TGTGCCAGCAGGAGGACAGGGAACTACGAGCAGTACTTC.

In its sample, this clonotype was seen many times. This chain joins TRBV11-2 and TRBJ1-1; D gene uncertain. This CDR3 is built from 14 residues. In germline, CDR1 is SGHAT, CDR2 FQNNGV. V gave up 3 bases and J gave up 1 base, with 9 bases separating them. The CDR3 here is CASSFGVPNTEAFF. The CDR3 coding sequence is TGTGCCAGCAGCTTCGGGGTGCCGAACACTGAAGCTTTCTTT.

This clonotype was observed many times. The chain carries TRBV11-2 and TRBJ2-2, with D perhaps matching TRBD1 (6 bases). CDR1 SGHAT and CDR2 FQNNGV come from the germline V gene. The germline V and J ends were trimmed by 4 bases and 2 bases, with 11 bases remaining between them. The CDR3 sequence is 15 residues long. This CDR3 reads CASSSRTENTGELFF. In nucleotides, the CDR3 is TGTGCCAGCAGCTCTCGGACAGAAAACACCGGGGAGCTGTTTTTT.

The table lists this clonotype with a few counts. This chain joins TRBV6-2 or TRBV6-3 and TRBJ1-2; 9 bases match TRBD1. Germline CDR1 MNHEY, CDR2 SVGEGT. The CDR3 has 16 residues. Trimming removed 2 bases from V and 4 bases from J; junction bases left unmatched: 8. CDR3 residues: CASSYAGQGLGYGYTF. The CDR3 DNA sequence: TGTGCCAGCAGTTACGCGGGACAGGGATTAGGCTATGGCTACACCTTC.

This clonotype was seen ten or more times. The J gene is TRBJ1-3, the V gene TRBV29-1; no reliable D call. CDR1 SQVTM and CDR2 ANQGSEA come from the germline V gene. The CDR3 is made up of 14 amino acids. Trimming stripped 4 bases from V and 4 bases from J, with 14 bases between. In DNA form, the CDR3 reads TGCAGCGTTGTAATAGCGGCAGAAGGAAACACCATATATTTT. Protein: CSVVIAAEGNTIYF.

To note about this clonotype: At one boundary the junction diverges from the germline segment, which might be a read error. CDR3 protein: CACSRTSGSPDTQYF. In DNA form, the CDR3 reads TGTGCCTGCAGTCGGACTAGCGGGAGTCCAGATACGCAGTATTTT. The V gene is TRBV6-1, the J gene TRBJ2-3; TRBD2 matches 13 bases. The CDR3 covers 15 residues. In germline, CDR1 is MNHNS, CDR2 SASEGT.

This clonotype was picked up a small number of times. This chain uses TRBV30 with TRBJ1-2; 7 bases fit TRBD1. Germline lookup yields CDR1 GTSNPN and CDR2 SVGIG (reference sequence). This CDR3 region has 12 residues. V lost 4 bases, J lost 7 bases, and 6 bases stayed unmatched. CDR3 nucleotide sequence: TGTGCCTGGACTGAGGGGGCTATTGGCTACACCTTC. This codes for CAWTEGAIGYTF.

This clonotype was detected ten times or more. This chain joins TRBV6-1 and TRBJ2-5, with 8 bases aligning to TRBD2. Germline V gives CDR1 MNHNS, CDR2 SASEGT. The CDR3 is made up of 14 amino acids. The J segment lost 2 bases and the V segment lost 10 bases, leaving 9 bases of the junction unmatched. CDR3 coding DNA: TGTGCCACCGCGGAGCGGGGGTATCAAGAGACCCAGTACTTC. This encodes CATAERGYQETQYF.